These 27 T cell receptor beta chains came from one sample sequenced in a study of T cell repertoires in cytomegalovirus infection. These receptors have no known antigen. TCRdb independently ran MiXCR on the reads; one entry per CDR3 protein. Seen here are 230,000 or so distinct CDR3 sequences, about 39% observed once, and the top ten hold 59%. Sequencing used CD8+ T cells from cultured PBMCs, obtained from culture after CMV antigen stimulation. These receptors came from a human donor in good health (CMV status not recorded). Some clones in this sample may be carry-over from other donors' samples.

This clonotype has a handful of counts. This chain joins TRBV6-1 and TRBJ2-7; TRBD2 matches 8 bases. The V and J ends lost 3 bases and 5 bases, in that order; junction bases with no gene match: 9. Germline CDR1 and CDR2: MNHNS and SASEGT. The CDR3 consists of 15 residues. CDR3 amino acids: CASSDPGLGVDEQYF. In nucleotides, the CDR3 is TGTGCCAGCAGTGATCCGGGACTAGGGGTCGACGAGCAGTACTTC.

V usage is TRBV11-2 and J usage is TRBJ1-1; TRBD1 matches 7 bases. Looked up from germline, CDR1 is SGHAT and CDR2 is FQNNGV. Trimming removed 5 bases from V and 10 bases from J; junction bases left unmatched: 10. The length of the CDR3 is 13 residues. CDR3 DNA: TGTGCCAGCAGCCTACACACAGGGGTCGGAGCTTTCTTT. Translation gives CASSLHTGVGAFF.

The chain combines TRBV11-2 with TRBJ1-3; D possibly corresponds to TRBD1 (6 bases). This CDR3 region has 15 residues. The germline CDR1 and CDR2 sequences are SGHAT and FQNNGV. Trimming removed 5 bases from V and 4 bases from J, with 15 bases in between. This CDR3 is CASSVQGVSGNTIYF. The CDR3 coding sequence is TGTGCCAGCAGCGTACAGGGAGTATCGGGAAACACCATATATTTT.

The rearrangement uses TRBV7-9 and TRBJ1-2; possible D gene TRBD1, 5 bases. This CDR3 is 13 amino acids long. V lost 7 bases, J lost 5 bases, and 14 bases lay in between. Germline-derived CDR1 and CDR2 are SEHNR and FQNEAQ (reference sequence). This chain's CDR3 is CASTGRGYYGYTF. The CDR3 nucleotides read TGTGCCAGCACTGGACGGGGCTATTATGGCTACACCTTC.

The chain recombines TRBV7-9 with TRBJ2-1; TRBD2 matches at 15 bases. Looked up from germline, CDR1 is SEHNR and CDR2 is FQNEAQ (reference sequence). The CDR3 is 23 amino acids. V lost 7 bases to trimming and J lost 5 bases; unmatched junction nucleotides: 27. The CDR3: CASNQPGHPPGLAGGPENNEQFF. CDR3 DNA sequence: TGTGCCAGCAATCAGCCGGGGCACCCGCCGGGACTAGCGGGGGGCCCCGAGAACAATGAGCAGTTCTTC.

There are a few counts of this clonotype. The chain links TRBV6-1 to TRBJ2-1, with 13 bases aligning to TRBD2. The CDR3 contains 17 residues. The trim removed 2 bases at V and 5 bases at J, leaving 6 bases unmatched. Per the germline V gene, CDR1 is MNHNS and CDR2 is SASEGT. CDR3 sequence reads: CASSELELAGGNNEQFF. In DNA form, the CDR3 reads TGTGCCAGCAGTGAACTCGAACTAGCGGGAGGGAACAATGAGCAGTTCTTC.

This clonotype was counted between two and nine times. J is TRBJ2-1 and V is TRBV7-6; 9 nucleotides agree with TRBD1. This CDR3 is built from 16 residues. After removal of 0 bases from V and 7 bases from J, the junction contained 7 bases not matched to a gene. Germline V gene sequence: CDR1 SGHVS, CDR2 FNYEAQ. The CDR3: CASSLAGTGMRNEQFF. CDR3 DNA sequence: TGTGCCAGCAGCTTAGCTGGGACAGGGATGAGGAATGAGCAGTTCTTC.

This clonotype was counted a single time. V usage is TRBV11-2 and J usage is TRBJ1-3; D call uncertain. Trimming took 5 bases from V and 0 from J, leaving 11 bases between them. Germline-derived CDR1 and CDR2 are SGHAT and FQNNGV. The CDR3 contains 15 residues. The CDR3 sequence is CASSPWAVSGNTIYF. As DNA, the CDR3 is TGTGCCAGCAGCCCGTGGGCCGTCTCTGGAAACACCATATATTTT. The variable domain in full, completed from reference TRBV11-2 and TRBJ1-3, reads EAGVAQSPRYKIIEKRQSVAFWCNPISGHATLYWYQQILGQGPKLLIQFQNNGVVDDSQLPKDRFSAERLKGVDSTLKIQPAKLEDSAVYLCASSPWAVSGNTIYFGEGSWLTVV.

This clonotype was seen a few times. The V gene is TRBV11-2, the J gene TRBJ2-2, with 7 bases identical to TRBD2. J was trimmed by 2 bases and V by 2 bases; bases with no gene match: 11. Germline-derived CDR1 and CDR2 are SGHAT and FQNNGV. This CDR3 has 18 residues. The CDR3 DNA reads TGTGCCAGCAGCTTAAATCCCGGTTGGGAGGGAAACACCGGGGAGCTGTTTTTT. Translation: CASSLNPGWEGNTGELFF.

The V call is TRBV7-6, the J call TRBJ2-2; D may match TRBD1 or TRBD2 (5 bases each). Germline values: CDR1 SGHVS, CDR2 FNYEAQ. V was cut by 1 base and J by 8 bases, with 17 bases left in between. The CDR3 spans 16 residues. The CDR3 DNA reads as TGTGCCAGCAGCTTAGAAGCACAGGAGAGAGGGGGGGAGCTGTTTTTT. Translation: CASSLEAQERGGELFF. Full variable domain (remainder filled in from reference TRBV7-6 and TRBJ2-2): GAGVSQSPRYKVTKRGQDVALRCDPISGHVSLYWYRQALGQGPEFLTYFNYEAQQDKSGLPNDRFSAERPEGSISTLTIQRTEQRDSAMYRCASSLEAQERGGELFFGEGSRLTVL.

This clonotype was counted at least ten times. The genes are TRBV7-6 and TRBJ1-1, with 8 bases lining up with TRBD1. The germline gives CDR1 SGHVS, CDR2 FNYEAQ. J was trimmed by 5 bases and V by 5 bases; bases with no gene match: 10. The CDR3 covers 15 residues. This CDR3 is CASSPRQGRRTEAFF. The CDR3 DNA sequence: TGTGCCAGCAGCCCCAGACAGGGGCGAAGGACTGAAGCTTTCTTT.

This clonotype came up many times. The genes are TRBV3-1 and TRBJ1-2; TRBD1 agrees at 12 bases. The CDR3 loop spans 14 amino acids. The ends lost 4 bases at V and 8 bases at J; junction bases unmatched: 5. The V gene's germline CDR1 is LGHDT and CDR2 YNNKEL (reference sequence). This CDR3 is CASSRGDRGRGYTF. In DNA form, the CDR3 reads TGTGCCAGCAGCCGCGGGGACAGGGGGCGAGGCTACACCTTC.

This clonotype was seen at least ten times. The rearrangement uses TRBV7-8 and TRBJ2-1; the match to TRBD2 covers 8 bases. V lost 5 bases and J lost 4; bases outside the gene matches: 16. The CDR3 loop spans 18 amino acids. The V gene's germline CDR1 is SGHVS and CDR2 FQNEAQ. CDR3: CASSQTWPDSGMYNEQFF. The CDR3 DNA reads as TGTGCCAGCAGCCAAACGTGGCCGGATAGCGGGATGTACAATGAGCAGTTCTTC.

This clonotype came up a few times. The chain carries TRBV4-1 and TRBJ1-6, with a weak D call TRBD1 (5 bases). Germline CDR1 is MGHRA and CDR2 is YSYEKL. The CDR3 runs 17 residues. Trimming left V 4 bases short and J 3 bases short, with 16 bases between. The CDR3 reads CASSLLDRDGYNSPLHF. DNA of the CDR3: TGCGCCAGCAGCCTCCTGGACCGGGACGGCTATAATTCACCCCTCCACTTT.

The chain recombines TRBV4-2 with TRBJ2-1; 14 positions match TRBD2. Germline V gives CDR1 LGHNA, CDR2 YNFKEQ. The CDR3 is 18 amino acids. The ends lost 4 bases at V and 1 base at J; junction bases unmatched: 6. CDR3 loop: CASSLTSGRAGSYNEQFF. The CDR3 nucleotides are TGTGCCAGCAGCCTGACTAGCGGGAGGGCCGGGTCCTACAATGAGCAGTTCTTC.

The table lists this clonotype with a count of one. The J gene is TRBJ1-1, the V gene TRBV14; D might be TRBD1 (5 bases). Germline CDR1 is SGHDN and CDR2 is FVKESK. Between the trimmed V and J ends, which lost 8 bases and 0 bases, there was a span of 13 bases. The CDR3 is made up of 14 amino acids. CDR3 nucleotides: TGTGCCAGCGGGAGGGGCCCGATGAACACTGAAGCTTTCTTT. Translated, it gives CASGRGPMNTEAFF.

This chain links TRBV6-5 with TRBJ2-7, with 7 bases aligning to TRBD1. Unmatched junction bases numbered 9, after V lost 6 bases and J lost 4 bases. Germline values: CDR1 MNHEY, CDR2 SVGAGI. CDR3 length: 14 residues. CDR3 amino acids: CASSLPDREYEQYF. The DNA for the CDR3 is TGTGCCAGCAGCCTCCCCGACAGGGAGTACGAGCAGTACTTC.

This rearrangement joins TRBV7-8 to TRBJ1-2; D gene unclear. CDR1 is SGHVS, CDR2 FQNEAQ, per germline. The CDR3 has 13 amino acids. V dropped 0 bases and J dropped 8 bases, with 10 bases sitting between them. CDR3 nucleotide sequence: TGTGCCAGCAGCTTAGCCCCCCCAGACGGCTACACCTTC. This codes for CASSLAPPDGYTF.

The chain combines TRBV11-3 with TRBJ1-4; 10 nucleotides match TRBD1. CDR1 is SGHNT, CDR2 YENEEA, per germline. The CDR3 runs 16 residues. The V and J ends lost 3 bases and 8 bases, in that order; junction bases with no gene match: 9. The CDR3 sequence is CASSFRTGGPGEKLFF. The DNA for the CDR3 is TGTGCCAGCAGCTTTCGGACAGGGGGGCCTGGCGAAAAACTGTTTTTT.

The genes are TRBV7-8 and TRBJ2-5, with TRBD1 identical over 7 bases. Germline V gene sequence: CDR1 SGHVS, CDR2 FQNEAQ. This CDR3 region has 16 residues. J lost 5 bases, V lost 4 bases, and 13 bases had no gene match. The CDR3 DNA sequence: TGTGCCAGCAGCTCCGAGAGGACAGGTAGTTTGGAGACCCAGTACTTC. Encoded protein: CASSSERTGSLETQYF.

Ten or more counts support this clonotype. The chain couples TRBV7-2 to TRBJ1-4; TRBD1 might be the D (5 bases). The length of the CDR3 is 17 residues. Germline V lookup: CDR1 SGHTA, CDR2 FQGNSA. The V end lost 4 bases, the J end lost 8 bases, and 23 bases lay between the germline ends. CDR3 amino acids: CASSSGLPLLEGEKLFF. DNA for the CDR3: TGTGCCAGCAGCTCGGGACTGCCTCTACTCGAAGGGGAAAAACTGTTTTTT.

In DNA, the CDR3 is TGTGCCAGCAGCTTCGGTATAGCGGGAGGGCCGACAGATACGCAGTATTTT. Amino acid sequence: CASSFGIAGGPTDTQYF. The chain links TRBV7-8 to TRBJ2-3, with 11 bases fitting TRBD2. Per the germline V gene, CDR1 is SGHVS and CDR2 is FQNEAQ. Germline trimming cut 3 bases from V and 3 bases from J; bases unmatched to any gene: 8. The CDR3 totals 17 residues.

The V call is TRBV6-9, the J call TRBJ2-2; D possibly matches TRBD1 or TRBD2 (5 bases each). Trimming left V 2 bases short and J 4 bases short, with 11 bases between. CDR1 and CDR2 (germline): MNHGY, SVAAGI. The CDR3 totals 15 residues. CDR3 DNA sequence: TGTGCCAGCAGTTATGGGGGAGACGGCACCGGGGAGCTGTTTTTT. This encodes CASSYGGDGTGELFF.

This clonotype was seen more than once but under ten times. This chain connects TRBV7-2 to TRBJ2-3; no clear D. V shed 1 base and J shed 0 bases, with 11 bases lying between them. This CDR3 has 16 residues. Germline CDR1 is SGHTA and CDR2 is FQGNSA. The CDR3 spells CASSLGGRTSTDTQYF. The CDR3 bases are TGTGCCAGCAGCTTAGGCGGACGGACGAGCACAGATACGCAGTATTTT.

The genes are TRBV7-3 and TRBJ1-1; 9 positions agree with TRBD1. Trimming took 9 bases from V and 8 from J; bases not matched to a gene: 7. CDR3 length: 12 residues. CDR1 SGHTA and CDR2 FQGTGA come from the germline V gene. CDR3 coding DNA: TGTGCCAGACGGGGACAGGGAAGAGAAGCTTTCTTT. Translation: CARRGQGREAFF.

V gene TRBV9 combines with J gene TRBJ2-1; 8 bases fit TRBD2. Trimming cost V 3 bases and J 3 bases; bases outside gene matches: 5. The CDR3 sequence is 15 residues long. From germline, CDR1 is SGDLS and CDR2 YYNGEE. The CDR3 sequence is CASSASSGSYNEQFF. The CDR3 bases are TGTGCCAGCAGCGCTTCGAGCGGGAGCTACAATGAGCAGTTCTTC.

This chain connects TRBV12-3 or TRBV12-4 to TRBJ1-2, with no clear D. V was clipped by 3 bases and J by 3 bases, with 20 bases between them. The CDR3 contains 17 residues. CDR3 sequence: CASSFSPESGWDYGYTF. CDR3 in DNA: TGTGCCAGCAGTTTCTCCCCGGAGTCCGGGTGGGACTATGGCTACACCTTC.